Below are 25 T cell receptor beta chains sequenced from a single sample in a study of cytomegalovirus exposure and HLA in healthy donors. Vbeta (60) and Jbeta (13) primers were used in the PCR. Sequenced by immunoSEQ multiplex PCR; TCRdb stores in-frame clones only, minus some. The sample holds roughly 140,000 clones, roughly 78% seen once. The sample taken for sequencing was PBMCs. These receptors were taken from a man aged 25-45 years in good health and CMV-seronegative.

The rearrangement joins TRBV5-1 to TRBJ1-5; D perhaps matches TRBD1 (6 bases). The ends were cut back, 3 bases at V and 0 bases at J, with 13 bases in the middle. The CDR3 has 16 residues. Germline loops: CDR1 SGHRS, CDR2 YFSETQ. CDR3 loop: CASSSPDRDSNQPQHF. The CDR3 nucleotides read TGCGCCAGCAGCTCCCCGGACAGAGATAGCAATCAGCCCCAGCATTTT.

This clone was seen a handful of times. The CDR3 reads CASAPDSLIDEKLFF. The DNA of the CDR3 is TGTGCCTCTGCCCCCGACAGCCTTATCGATGAAAAACTGTTTTTT. J is TRBJ1-4 and V is TRBV19; TRBD1 might be the D (5 bases). Looked up from germline, CDR1 is LNHDA and CDR2 is SQIVND (reference sequence). The CDR3 extends over 15 amino acids. Between the trimmed V and J ends, which lost 11 bases and 6 bases, there was a span of 22 bases.

The DNA of the CDR3 is TGTGCCAGGACTAGCGGGAGCCCCCACGAGCAGTACTTC. This encodes CARTSGSPHEQYF. The V call is TRBV6-5, the J call TRBJ2-7; TRBD2 matches 12 bases. V lost 9 bases to trimming and J lost 5 bases; unmatched junction nucleotides: 5. From germline, CDR1 is MNHEY and CDR2 SVGAGI. The CDR3 length is 13 residues.

This clone was found many times. The rearrangement links TRBV5-8 to TRBJ1-2; unclear D gene. Germline V gene data show CDR1 as SGHTS and CDR2 as YDEGEE. The CDR3 sequence is 14 residues long. Trimming took 10 bases from V and 0 from J, leaving 16 bases between them. The CDR3: CAASLGMSNYGYTF. CDR3 nucleotide sequence: TGTGCCGCGAGCCTCGGGATGTCTAACTATGGCTACACCTTC.

As concerns this clone: One junction end does not reproduce the germline sequence, and a read error may be involved. The V call is TRBV2, the J call TRBJ1-2, with a weak D call TRBD1 (5 bases). CDR1 is SNHLY and CDR2 is FYNNEI in the germline V gene. The CDR3 is made up of 14 amino acids. The CDR3: CASRGEGRNYGYPF. In DNA form, the CDR3 reads TGTGCCAGCAGAGGGGAAGGCAGGAACTATGGCTACCCCTTC.

The chain employs TRBV2 and TRBJ2-5, with D uncertain. Trimming shortened V by 4 bases and J by 5 bases, and 11 bases separated the two germline ends. This CDR3 is built from 13 residues. CDR1 is SNHLY, CDR2 FYNNEI, per germline. In DNA, the CDR3 is TGTGCCAGCAGTGGGCCCGCAACGGAGACCCAGTACTTC. Its translation is CASSGPATETQYF.

The chain is built from TRBV7-9 and TRBJ2-1; the match to TRBD1 covers 12 bases. Per the germline V gene, CDR1 is SEHNR and CDR2 is FQNEAQ (reference sequence). This CDR3 spans 17 amino acids. J lost 5 bases, V lost 5 bases, and 10 bases had no gene match. As DNA, the CDR3 is TGTGCCAGCAGCACCCCTCCGGGACAGGGGGCAGACAATGAGCAGTTCTTC. Amino acids: CASSTPPGQGADNEQFF. Filled out from reference TRBV7-9 and TRBJ2-1, the complete variable domain reads DTGVSQNPRHKITKRGQNVTFRCDPISEHNRLYWYRQTLGQGPEFLTYFQNEAQLEKSRLLSDRFSAERPKGSFSTLEIQRTEQGDSAMYLCASSTPPGQGADNEQFFGPGTRLTVL.

V usage is TRBV11-2 and J usage is TRBJ2-3, with TRBD1 matching over 7 bases. Trimming cost V 4 bases and J 2 bases; bases outside gene matches: 3. The CDR3 is made up of 14 amino acids. Germline CDR1 and CDR2: SGHAT and FQNNGV. CDR3 protein: CASSSGQLTDTQYF. In DNA form, the CDR3 reads TGTGCCAGCAGCTCGGGACAGCTCACAGATACGCAGTATTTT.

The V and J genes are TRBV19 and TRBJ2-5; 7 bases agree with TRBD2. The CDR3 contains 13 residues. The trim removed 4 bases at V and 5 bases at J, leaving 4 bases unmatched. Germline CDR1 reads LNHDA; CDR2 reads SQIVND (reference sequence). In DNA, the CDR3 is TGTGCCAGTAGTAAAGGACTAGGGGAGACCCAGTACTTC. This gives the protein CASSKGLGETQYF.

This chain joins TRBV5-3 and TRBJ2-7; D gene unclear. TRBV5-3 is an open reading frame, and its role is uncertain. The V end lost 3 bases, the J end lost 4 bases, and 11 bases lay between the germline ends. This CDR3 spans 13 amino acids. CDR3 sequence: CARSSAENYEQYF. As DNA, the CDR3 is TGTGCCAGAAGCTCCGCGGAGAATTACGAGCAGTACTTC.

The chain uses TRBV6-5 and TRBJ2-5; tentatively, D is TRBD2 (6 bases). The CDR3 contains 14 residues. Germline V gene sequence: CDR1 MNHEY, CDR2 SVGAGI. V lost 2 bases and J lost 5, with 12 bases in between. This CDR3 is CASSYLEGGETQYF. In DNA, the CDR3 is TGTGCCAGCAGTTACCTGGAAGGAGGGGAGACCCAGTACTTC.

This clone was seen many times. V gene TRBV7-9 combines with J gene TRBJ2-1; D is unresolved. This CDR3 comprises 13 residues. Germline CDR1 SEHNR, CDR2 FQNEAQ (reference sequence). Trimming cost V 2 bases and J 4 bases, with 6 bases left between them. The CDR3 DNA reads TGTGCCAGCAGCTTATTCAGTTACAATGAGCAGTTCTTC. This codes for CASSLFSYNEQFF.

This clone was observed a handful of times. CDR3 loop: CASSESEGGYTEAFF. The CDR3 DNA follows: TGCGCCAGCAGTGAGTCGGAGGGAGGGTACACTGAAGCTTTCTTT. The chain has TRBV10-1 and TRBJ1-1; D not certain. Trimming pared 0 bases from V and 3 bases from J, leaving 11 bases between. Germline V CDR1 and CDR2: WNHNN, SYGVQD (reference sequence). The CDR3 loop spans 15 amino acids.

V usage is TRBV28 and J usage is TRBJ1-2, with a weak D call TRBD1 (6 bases). V lost 6 bases and J lost 8, with 13 bases in between. Germline V gene data show CDR1 as MDHEN and CDR2 as SYDVKM. The CDR3 is 12 residues long. CDR3 nucleotide sequence: TGTGCCAGCAGCAGACAGGTGTTCGGCTACACCTTC. It yields the protein CASSRQVFGYTF.

The chain recombines TRBV7-8 with TRBJ1-2; 7 bases align to TRBD1. After removal of 1 base from V and 1 base from J, the junction contained 6 bases not matched to a gene. This CDR3 is built from 16 residues. Germline CDR1 is SGHVS and CDR2 is FQNEAQ. CDR3 sequence reads: CASSLGLGQVNYGYTF. DNA for the CDR3: TGTGCCAGCAGCTTAGGACTTGGACAGGTTAACTATGGCTACACCTTC.

This chain uses TRBV2 with TRBJ1-1, with D unclear. Deletions cut 7 bases from V and 0 bases from J, with 15 bases between. Germline V lookup: CDR1 SNHLY, CDR2 FYNNEI. This CDR3 comprises 15 residues. CDR3 bases: TGTGCCAGCACCTCGGTCCGGTCCATGAACACTGAAGCTTTCTTT. Translation gives CASTSVRSMNTEAFF.

The genes are TRBV4-1 and TRBJ2-2; D is undetermined. This CDR3 has 14 residues. V was clipped by 3 bases and J by 6 bases, with 11 bases between them. In germline, CDR1 is MGHRA, CDR2 YSYEKL. CDR3 DNA: TGCGCCAGCAGCCAGGGCCCCCTGCCCGGGGAGCTGTTTTTT. Translating it yields CASSQGPLPGELFF.

Notes on this clone: An end of the junction differs from the germline gene, which may be a read error. The CDR3 region is CASSEEEWETQYF. In DNA, the CDR3 is TGTGCCAGCAGCGAAGAGGAGTGGGAGACCCAGTACTTC. This chain joins TRBV6-1 and TRBJ2-5; D gene ambiguous. Germline CDR1 and CDR2: MNHNS and SASEGT. CDR3 size: 13 residues.

This clone was observed a handful of times. The J gene is TRBJ2-1, the V gene TRBV4-1; TRBD2 agrees at 10 bases. Per the germline V gene, CDR1 is MGHRA and CDR2 is YSYEKL. The V segment lost 1 base and the J segment 5 bases; nucleotides outside the gene matches: 2. The CDR3 runs 15 residues. The CDR3 nucleotides read TGCGCCAGCAGCCAAGCTAGCGGGGGCCACAATGAGCAGTTCTTC. Translation gives CASSQASGGHNEQFF.

The chain carries TRBV6-6 and TRBJ1-2; 7 bases align to TRBD1. Per the germline V gene, CDR1 is MNHNY and CDR2 is SVGAGI (reference sequence). The J segment lost 8 bases and the V segment lost 4 bases, leaving 7 bases of the junction unmatched. The CDR3 runs 13 residues. CDR3 coding DNA: TGTGCCAGCAGTTCAACGGACAGGAAAGGCTACACCTTC. This codes for CASSSTDRKGYTF.

A few counts support this clone. This chain uses TRBV27 with TRBJ1-2, with D unclear. CDR3 length: 16 amino acids. Trimming took off 6 bases at V and 5 bases at J, with 22 bases between the two ends. Germline values: CDR1 MNHEY, CDR2 SMNVEV (reference sequence). The CDR3, as DNA: TGTGCCAGCAGCCCCTGGAAGCTGGGAGAGGAGTATGGCTACACCTTC. Protein product: CASSPWKLGEEYGYTF.

The gene calls are TRBV6-5 and TRBJ2-7, with TRBD2 matching over 12 bases. Trimming cost V 6 bases and J 7 bases; bases outside gene matches: 10. Germline lookup yields CDR1 MNHEY and CDR2 SVGAGI. The CDR3 has 15 residues. The CDR3 loop reads CASSKTSGGTAEQYF. CDR3 in DNA: TGTGCCAGCAGCAAGACTAGCGGGGGAACTGCTGAGCAGTACTTC.

The chain is built from TRBV15 and TRBJ2-5, with D tentatively TRBD2 (6 bases). The CDR3 has 14 amino acids. Germline CDR1 reads LNHNV; CDR2 reads YYDKDF (reference sequence). Trimming shortened V by 0 bases and J by 5 bases, and 10 bases separated the two germline ends. CDR3 protein: CATSRDSGVETQYF. The CDR3 DNA is TGTGCCACCAGCAGAGATTCGGGGGTGGAGACCCAGTACTTC.

V and J are TRBV28 and TRBJ2-7; 7 bases are a match to TRBD1. Germline trimming cut 6 bases from V and 0 bases from J; bases unmatched to any gene: 8. The V gene's germline CDR1 is MDHEN and CDR2 SYDVKM. The CDR3 totals 15 residues. This CDR3 is CASRPTGPNSYEQYF. Written as DNA, the CDR3 is TGTGCCAGCAGACCGACAGGGCCGAACTCCTACGAGCAGTACTTC.

The chain carries TRBV27 and TRBJ1-1; TRBD1 aligns across 11 bases. Germline values: CDR1 MNHEY, CDR2 SMNVEV (reference sequence). V lost 7 bases and J lost 7; bases outside the gene matches: 8. The CDR3 totals 14 residues. The CDR3 is CASTPGTGGIEAFF. CDR3 nucleotides: TGTGCCAGCACCCCCGGGACAGGGGGTATTGAAGCTTTCTTT.